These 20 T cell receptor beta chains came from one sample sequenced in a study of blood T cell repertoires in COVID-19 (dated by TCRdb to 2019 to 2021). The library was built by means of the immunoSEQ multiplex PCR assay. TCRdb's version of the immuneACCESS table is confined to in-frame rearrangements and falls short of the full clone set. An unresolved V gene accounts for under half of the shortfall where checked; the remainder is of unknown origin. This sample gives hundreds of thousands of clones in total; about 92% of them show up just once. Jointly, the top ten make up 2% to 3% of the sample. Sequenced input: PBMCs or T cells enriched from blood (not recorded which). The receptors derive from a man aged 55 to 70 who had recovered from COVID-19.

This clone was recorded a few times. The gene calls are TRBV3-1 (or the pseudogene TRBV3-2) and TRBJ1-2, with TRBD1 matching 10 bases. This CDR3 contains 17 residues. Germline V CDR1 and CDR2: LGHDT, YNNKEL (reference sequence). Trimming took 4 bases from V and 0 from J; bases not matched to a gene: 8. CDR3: CASSPRDRGLSNYGYTF. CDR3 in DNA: TGTGCCAGCAGCCCCCGGGACAGGGGTTTATCTAACTATGGCTACACCTTC.

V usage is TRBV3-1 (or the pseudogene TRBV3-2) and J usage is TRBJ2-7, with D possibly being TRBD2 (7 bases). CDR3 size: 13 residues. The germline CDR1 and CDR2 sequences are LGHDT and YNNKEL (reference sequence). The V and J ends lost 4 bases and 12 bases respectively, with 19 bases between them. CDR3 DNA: TGTGCCAGCAGCCCCAGAGGGGGGGGCTTGGCGTACTTC. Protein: CASSPRGGGLAYF.

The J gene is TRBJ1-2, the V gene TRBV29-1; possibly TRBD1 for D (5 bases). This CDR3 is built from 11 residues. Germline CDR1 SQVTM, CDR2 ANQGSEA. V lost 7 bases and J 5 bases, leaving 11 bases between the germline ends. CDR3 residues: CSGWGGYGYTF. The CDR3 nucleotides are TGCAGCGGCTGGGGGGGGTATGGCTACACCTTC.

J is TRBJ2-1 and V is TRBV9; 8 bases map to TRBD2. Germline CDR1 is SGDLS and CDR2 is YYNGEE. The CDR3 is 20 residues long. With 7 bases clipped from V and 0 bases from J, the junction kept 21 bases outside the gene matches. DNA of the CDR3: TGTGCCAGCTCAACCCCCGAGGTAGCGGGGCCCACCCGCTCCTACAATGAGCAGTTCTTC. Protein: CASSTPEVAGPTRSYNEQFF.

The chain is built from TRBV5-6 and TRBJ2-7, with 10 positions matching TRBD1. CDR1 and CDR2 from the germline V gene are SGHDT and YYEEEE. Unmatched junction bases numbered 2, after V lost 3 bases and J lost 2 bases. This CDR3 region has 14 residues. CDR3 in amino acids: CASSYGQGAYEQYF. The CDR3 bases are TGTGCCAGCAGCTACGGACAGGGGGCCTACGAGCAGTACTTC.

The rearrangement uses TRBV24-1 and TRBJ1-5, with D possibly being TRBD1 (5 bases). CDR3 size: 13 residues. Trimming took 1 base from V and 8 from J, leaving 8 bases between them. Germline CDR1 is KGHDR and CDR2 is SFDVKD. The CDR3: CATSDFSGKPQHF. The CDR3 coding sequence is TGTGCCACCAGTGATTTTTCAGGGAAGCCCCAGCATTTT.

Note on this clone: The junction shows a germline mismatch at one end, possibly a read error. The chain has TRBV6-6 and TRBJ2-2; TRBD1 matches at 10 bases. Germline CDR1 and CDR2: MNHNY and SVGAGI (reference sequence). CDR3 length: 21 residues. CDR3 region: CANSLGTGTGELLRGHWELFF. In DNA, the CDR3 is TGTGCCAACAGTCTAGGCACCGGGACAGGGGAACTCCTTAGGGGGCATTGGGAGCTGTTTTTT.

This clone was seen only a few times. The DNA of the CDR3 is TGTGCCAGCAGACCTCGCGGTATAGGCCCTAATGAAAAACTGTTTTTT. Protein: CASRPRGIGPNEKLFF. The J gene is TRBJ1-4, the V gene TRBV27; D gene uncertain. Trimming cost V 6 bases and J 3 bases, with 17 bases left between them. The CDR3 is 16 amino acids. The germline gives CDR1 MNHEY, CDR2 SMNVEV (reference sequence).

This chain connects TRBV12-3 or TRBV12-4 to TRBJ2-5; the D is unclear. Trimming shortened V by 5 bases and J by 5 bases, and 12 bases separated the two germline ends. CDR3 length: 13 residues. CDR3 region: CASSPRVSETQYF. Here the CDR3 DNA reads TGTGCCAGCAGTCCCCGAGTCTCCGAGACCCAGTACTTC.

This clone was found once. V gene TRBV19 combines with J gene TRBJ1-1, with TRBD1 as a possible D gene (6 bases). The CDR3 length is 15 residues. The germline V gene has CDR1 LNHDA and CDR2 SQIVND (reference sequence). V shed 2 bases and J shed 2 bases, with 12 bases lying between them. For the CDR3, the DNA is TGTGCCAGTAGTATAAACAGGGTTAGCAACACTGAAGCTTTCTTT. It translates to CASSINRVSNTEAFF.

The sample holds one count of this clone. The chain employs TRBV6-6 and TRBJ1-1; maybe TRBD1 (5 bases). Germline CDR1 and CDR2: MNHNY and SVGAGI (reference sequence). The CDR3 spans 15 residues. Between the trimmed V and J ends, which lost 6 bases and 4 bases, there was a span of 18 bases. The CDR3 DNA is TGTGCCAGCAGGGGCAGTGACAGCCTGGCCACTGAAGCTTTCTTT. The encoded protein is CASRGSDSLATEAFF.

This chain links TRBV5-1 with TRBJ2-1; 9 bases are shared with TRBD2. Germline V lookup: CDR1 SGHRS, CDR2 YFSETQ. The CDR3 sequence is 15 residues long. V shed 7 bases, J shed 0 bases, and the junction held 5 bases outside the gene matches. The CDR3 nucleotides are TGCGCCAGCCGCAATAGCGGGGGCTCCTACAATGAGCAGTTCTTC. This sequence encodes CASRNSGGSYNEQFF.

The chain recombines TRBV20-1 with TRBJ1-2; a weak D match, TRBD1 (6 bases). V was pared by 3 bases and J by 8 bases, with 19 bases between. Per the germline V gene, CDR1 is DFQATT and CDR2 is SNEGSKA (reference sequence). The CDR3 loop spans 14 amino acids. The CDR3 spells CSASHLSGVGGYTF. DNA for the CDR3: TGCAGTGCTAGTCACCTTTCAGGGGTCGGCGGCTACACCTTC.

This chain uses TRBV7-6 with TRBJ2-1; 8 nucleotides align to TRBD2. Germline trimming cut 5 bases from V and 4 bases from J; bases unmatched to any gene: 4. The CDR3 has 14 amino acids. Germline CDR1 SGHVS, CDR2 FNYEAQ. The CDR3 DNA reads TGTGCCAGCAGCCCAGCGGGGGTTTACAATGAGCAGTTCTTC. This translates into CASSPAGVYNEQFF. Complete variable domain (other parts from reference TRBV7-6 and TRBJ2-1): GAGVSQSPRYKVTKRGQDVALRCDPISGHVSLYWYRQALGQGPEFLTYFNYEAQQDKSGLPNDRFSAERPEGSISTLTIQRTEQRDSAMYRCASSPAGVYNEQFFGPGTRLTVL.

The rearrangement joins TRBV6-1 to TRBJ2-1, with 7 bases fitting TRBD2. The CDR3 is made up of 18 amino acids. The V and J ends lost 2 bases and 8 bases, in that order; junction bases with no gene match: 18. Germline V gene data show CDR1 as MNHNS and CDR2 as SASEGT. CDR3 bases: TGTGCCAGCAGTGAAAAGGTTCGACGGCGGGGGATTAACGATGAGCAGTTCTTC. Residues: CASSEKVRRRGINDEQFF.

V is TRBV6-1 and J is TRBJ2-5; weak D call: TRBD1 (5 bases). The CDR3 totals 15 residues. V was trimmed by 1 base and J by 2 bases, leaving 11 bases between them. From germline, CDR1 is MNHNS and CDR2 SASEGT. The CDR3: CASSEGSGSQETQYF. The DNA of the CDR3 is TGTGCCAGCAGTGAAGGGTCAGGGTCACAAGAGACCCAGTACTTC.

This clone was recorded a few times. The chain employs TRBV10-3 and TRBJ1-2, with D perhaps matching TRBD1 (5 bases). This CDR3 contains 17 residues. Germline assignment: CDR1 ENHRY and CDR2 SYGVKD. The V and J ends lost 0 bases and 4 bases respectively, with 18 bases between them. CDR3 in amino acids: CAISESGVGNRSYGYTF. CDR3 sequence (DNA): TGTGCCATCAGTGAGTCGGGTGTGGGGAACAGGAGCTATGGCTACACCTTC.

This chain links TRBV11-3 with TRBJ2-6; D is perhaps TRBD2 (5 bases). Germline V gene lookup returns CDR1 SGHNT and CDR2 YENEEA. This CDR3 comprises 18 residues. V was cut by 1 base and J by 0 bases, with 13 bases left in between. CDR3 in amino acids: CASSLAPGKSSGANVLTF. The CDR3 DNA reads TGTGCCAGCAGCTTAGCGCCGGGGAAAAGCTCTGGGGCCAACGTCCTGACTTTC.

The CDR3 DNA is TGTGCCAGCAGTTCTCTGCGGCAGGGAGGCCCCTACGAGCAGTACTTC. Amino acid sequence: CASSSLRQGGPYEQYF. This chain uses TRBV27 with TRBJ2-7; D might be TRBD2 (6 bases). Germline V CDR1 and CDR2: MNHEY, SMNVEV (reference sequence). CDR3 length: 16 residues. V lost 4 bases and J 2 bases, leaving 18 bases between the germline ends.

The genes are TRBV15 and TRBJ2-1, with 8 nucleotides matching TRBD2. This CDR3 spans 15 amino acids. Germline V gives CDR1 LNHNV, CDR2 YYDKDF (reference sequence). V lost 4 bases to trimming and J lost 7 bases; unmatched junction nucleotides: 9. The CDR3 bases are TGTGCCACCAGCAAGTTGCGGGGGGCTGGGAATGAGCAGTTCTTC. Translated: CATSKLRGAGNEQFF.